This entry describes one TCR beta chain. This sample stems from a study of OX40 agonist ivuxolimab in advanced cancers. Germline CDR1 reads MGHDK; CDR2 reads SYGVNS. V shed 8 bases, J shed 7 bases, and the junction held 9 bases outside the gene matches. The CDR3 spans 14 residues. Sequencing was performed with immunoSEQ multiplex PCR; in TCRdb, only in-frame clones are kept and a portion is missing. The sample lists 26,000 or so clones, roughly 90% occurring once. Here the sequenced sample was CD4+ or CD8+ T cells sorted from blood, taken in a trial of the OX40 agonist ivuxolimab. The V gene is TRBV25-1, the J gene TRBJ2-2; 8 bases are a match to TRBD2. The sequence was obtained from an adult with an advanced solid tumor such as melanoma, head and neck, liver or kidney cancer. CDR3 bases: TGTGCCAGCGGCCGGGAGGGCCTTGTCGGGGAGCTGTTTTTT. Encoded protein: CASGREGLVGELFF.